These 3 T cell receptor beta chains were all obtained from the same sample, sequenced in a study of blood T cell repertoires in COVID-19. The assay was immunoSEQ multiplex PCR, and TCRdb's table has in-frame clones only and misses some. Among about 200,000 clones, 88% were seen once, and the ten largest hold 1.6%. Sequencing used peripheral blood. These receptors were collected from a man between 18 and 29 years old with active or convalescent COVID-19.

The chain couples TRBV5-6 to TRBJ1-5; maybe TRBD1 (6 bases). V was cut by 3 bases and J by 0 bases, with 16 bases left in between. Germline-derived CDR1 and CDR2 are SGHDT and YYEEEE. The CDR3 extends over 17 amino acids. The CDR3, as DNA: TGTGCCAGCAGCTCGATAAGGACAGCTAATAGCAATCAGCCCCAGCATTTT. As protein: CASSSIRTANSNQPQHF.

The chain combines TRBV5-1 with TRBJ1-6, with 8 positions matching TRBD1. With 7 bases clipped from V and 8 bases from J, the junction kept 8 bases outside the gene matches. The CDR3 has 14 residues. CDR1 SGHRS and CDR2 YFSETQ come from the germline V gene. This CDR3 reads CASRGQGRDSPLHF. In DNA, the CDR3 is TGCGCCAGCCGAGGACAGGGTAGGGATTCACCCCTCCACTTT.

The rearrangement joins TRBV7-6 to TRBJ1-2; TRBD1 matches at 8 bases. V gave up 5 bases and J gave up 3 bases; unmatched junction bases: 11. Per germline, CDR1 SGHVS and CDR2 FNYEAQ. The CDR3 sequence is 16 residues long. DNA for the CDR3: TGTGCCAGCAGCAGAGACCCCGGGACAGGCCACTATGGCTACACCTTC. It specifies CASSRDPGTGHYGYTF. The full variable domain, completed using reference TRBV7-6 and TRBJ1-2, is GAGVSQSPRYKVTKRGQDVALRCDPISGHVSLYWYRQALGQGPEFLTYFNYEAQQDKSGLPNDRFSAERPEGSISTLTIQRTEQRDSAMYRCASSRDPGTGHYGYTFGSGTRLTVV.